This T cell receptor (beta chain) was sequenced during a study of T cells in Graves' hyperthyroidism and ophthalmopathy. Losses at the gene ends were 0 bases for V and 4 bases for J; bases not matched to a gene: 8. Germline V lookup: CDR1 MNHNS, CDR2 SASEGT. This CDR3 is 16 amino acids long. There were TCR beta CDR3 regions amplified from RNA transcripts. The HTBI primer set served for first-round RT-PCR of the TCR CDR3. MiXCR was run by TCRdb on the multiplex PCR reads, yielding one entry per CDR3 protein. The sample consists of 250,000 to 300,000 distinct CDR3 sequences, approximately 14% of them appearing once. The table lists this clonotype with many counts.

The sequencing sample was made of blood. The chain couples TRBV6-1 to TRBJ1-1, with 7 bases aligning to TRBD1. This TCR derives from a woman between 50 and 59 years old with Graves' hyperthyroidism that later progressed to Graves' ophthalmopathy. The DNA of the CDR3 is TGTGCCAGCAGTGAAGCTCAGGGGGAAGGGATCACTGAAGCTTTCTTT. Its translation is CASSEAQGEGITEAFF.